This T cell receptor (beta chain) is drawn from a study of shared clonotypes between healthy human individuals. Measured with immunoSEQ multiplex PCR; TCRdb has only the in-frame clones, and not every one. The sample lists under 750,000 clones, around 77% occurring once. This clone has only one observation. The germline CDR1 and CDR2 sequences are SGHTS and YDEGEE. CDR3 size: 15 residues. Trimming removed 2 bases from V and 1 base from J; junction bases left unmatched: 3. Sequencing was done on a sample of memory CD4+ T cells sorted from blood. Subset given: CD45RA-negative fraction. This sequence originates from a woman aged 30 to 39 in good health. The chain is built from TRBV5-8 and TRBJ2-1, with TRBD2 identical over 7 bases. In DNA, the CDR3 is TGTGCCAGCAGCTTCGCCGGGAGGTCCTACAATGAGCAGTTCTTC. This sequence encodes CASSFAGRSYNEQFF.